Given below is one T cell receptor (beta chain) in context. The CDR3 sequence is 13 residues long. The ends were cut back, 2 bases at V and 8 bases at J, with 13 bases in the middle. Per the germline V gene, CDR1 is SGHNT and CDR2 is YYREEE (reference sequence). This sample was taken from a study of radiotherapy plus CTLA-4 blockade in lung cancer. The data were produced by immunoSEQ multiplex PCR, yet TCRdb's version contains in-frame clones alone and is incomplete. The repertoire holds approximately 80,000 clones, just under 75% seen once, with around 10% in the top ten. The clonotype comes from a human donor with non-small cell lung cancer whose response to radiotherapy plus ipilimumab could not be evaluated. This chain connects TRBV5-4 to TRBJ1-2; D perhaps matches TRBD1 (6 bases). The starting material was peripheral blood, obtained from a patient treated with radiotherapy plus ipilimumab. CDR3 nucleotide sequence: TGTGCCAGCAGCTTCACAGGGCCATCCGGCTACACCTTC. Encoded protein: CASSFTGPSGYTF.